This TCR beta chain originates from a study of cytomegalovirus exposure and HLA in healthy donors. The PCR employed 60 Vbeta primers together with 13 Jbeta primers. TCRdb's copy holds only in-frame clones and misses some; the assay was immunoSEQ multiplex PCR. The data show more than 150,000 clones, 65% to 80% seen once. The V end was cut by 6 bases, the J end by 0 bases, with 6 bases between. This CDR3 region has 13 residues. Germline CDR1 is MNHEY and CDR2 is SMNVEV (reference sequence). The receptor was isolated from a woman aged 50 to 60 in good health and CMV-seropositive. The V call is TRBV27, the J call TRBJ1-5, with no clear D. The sequenced sample consisted of PBMCs. The CDR3 loop reads CASRLTSNQPQHF. The CDR3 coding sequence is TGTGCCAGCAGACTCACTAGCAATCAGCCCCAGCATTTT.